Below are 15 T cell receptor beta chains sequenced from a single sample in a study of response to subunit inactivated influenza vaccine. TCRdb re-analysed the RT-PCR reads in MiXCR, keeping a single row per CDR3 protein. The sample contains under 550,000 distinct CDR3 sequences, roughly 8.2% of which appear only once. The sample in question was PBMCs from blood, obtained about 23 months after vaccination. Receptor source: a man in his fifties or sixties who received an inactivated influenza vaccine.

J is TRBJ2-1 and V is TRBV5-1; perhaps TRBD1 as D (5 bases). CDR3 length: 18 residues. Germline assignment: CDR1 SGHRS and CDR2 YFSETQ. V shed 1 base and J shed 0 bases, with 17 bases lying between them. In DNA, the CDR3 is TGCGCCAGCAGCTTGTTTTCCGGACGAAGGGGCTCCTACAATGAGCAGTTCTTC. Protein: CASSLFSGRRGSYNEQFF.

This clonotype was seen a handful of times. J is TRBJ2-3 and V is TRBV10-3; D gene uncertain. Trimming cost V 8 bases and J 8 bases, with 11 bases left between them. The CDR3 is 11 residues long. Germline lookup yields CDR1 ENHRY and CDR2 SYGVKD. The CDR3 is CAIGLSGTQYF. In DNA form, the CDR3 reads TGTGCCATCGGGTTGTCGGGTACGCAGTATTTT.

This clonotype has just a few counts. This chain uses TRBV10-3 with TRBJ2-1; 8 nucleotides match TRBD2. The germline V gene encodes CDR1 ENHRY and CDR2 SYGVKD. The V gene end was trimmed by 6 bases and the J gene end by 10 bases; junction bases not matched to a gene: 8. The CDR3 covers 13 residues. This CDR3 is CAIRIGGADEQFF. Here the CDR3 DNA reads TGTGCCATCAGGATCGGGGGGGCCGACGAGCAGTTCTTC.

This chain's CDR3 is CASSQVQGTYNEQFF. The CDR3 nucleotides are TGTGCCAGCAGCCAAGTACAGGGCACCTACAATGAGCAGTTCTTC. The chain uses TRBV3-1 and TRBJ2-1; perhaps TRBD1 as D (6 bases). Trimming took 1 base from V and 2 from J, leaving 9 bases between them. The CDR3 length is 15 residues. Germline lookup yields CDR1 LGHDT and CDR2 YNNKEL (reference sequence).

The rearrangement links TRBV28 to TRBJ1-5; D might be TRBD1 (6 bases). The V gene's germline CDR1 is MDHEN and CDR2 SYDVKM. The ends were cut back, 3 bases at V and 1 base at J, with 10 bases in the middle. This CDR3 has 15 residues. The CDR3 DNA sequence: TGTGCCAGCAGTTTCGCAGGGGAAAGCAATCAGCCCCAGCATTTT. This translates into CASSFAGESNQPQHF.

This clonotype has just a few counts. The chain carries TRBV3-1 and TRBJ2-3; D is ambiguous. The CDR3 sequence is 18 residues long. Germline loops: CDR1 LGHDT, CDR2 YNNKEL (reference sequence). V was cut by 3 bases and J by 0 bases, with 19 bases left in between. The CDR3, as DNA: TGTGCCAGCAGCCATGTCAGTCTGAGTTCTGCTAGCACAGATACGCAGTATTTT. Amino acid sequence: CASSHVSLSSASTDTQYF.

This chain joins TRBV10-3 and TRBJ2-1; D unclear. The germline V gene encodes CDR1 ENHRY and CDR2 SYGVKD. Deletions cut 4 bases from V and 0 bases from J, with 10 bases between. This CDR3 region has 15 residues. In nucleotides, the CDR3 is TGTGCCATCAGTGCAGACCTCGGCTCCTACAATGAGCAGTTCTTC. It encodes CAISADLGSYNEQFF.

The chain is built from TRBV20-1 and TRBJ2-7; 12 nucleotides agree with TRBD1. V lost 1 base and J lost 4; bases outside the gene matches: 5. This CDR3 contains 15 residues. Germline loops: CDR1 DFQATT, CDR2 SNEGSKA (reference sequence). This CDR3 reads CSARGGDRGLYEQYF. The DNA for the CDR3 is TGCAGTGCTAGAGGTGGGGACAGGGGGCTGTACGAGCAGTACTTC.

This clonotype was detected only a few times. The rearrangement links TRBV15 to TRBJ1-5, with D uncertain. CDR3 length: 15 residues. Trimming pared 0 bases from V and 5 bases from J, leaving 11 bases between. Germline V CDR1 and CDR2: LNHNV, YYDKDF (reference sequence). The CDR3 sequence: CATSREADRDQPQHF. The CDR3 DNA follows: TGTGCCACCAGCAGAGAAGCGGACCGGGATCAGCCCCAGCATTTT.

This clonotype has just a few counts. J is TRBJ2-5 and V is TRBV10-3, with D hard to call. In germline, CDR1 is ENHRY, CDR2 SYGVKD. The CDR3 is made up of 14 amino acids. Trimming took off 6 bases at V and 0 bases at J, with 11 bases between the two ends. CDR3 nucleotides: TGTGCCATCAGCCCCGGGCCAAACCAAGAGACCCAGTACTTC. It yields the protein CAISPGPNQETQYF.

This clonotype showed up just a few times. The chain carries TRBV18 and TRBJ2-7; D might be TRBD2 (6 bases). From germline, CDR1 is KGHSH and CDR2 LQKENI. CDR3 size: 16 residues. The ends were cut back, 4 bases at V and 0 bases at J, with 16 bases in the middle. Here the CDR3 reads CASSLYSGTGSYEQYF. The CDR3 DNA follows: TGTGCCAGCTCACTTTATTCCGGGACTGGCTCCTACGAGCAGTACTTC.

This clonotype was seen only a few times. The rearrangement joins TRBV19 to TRBJ2-4; 10 positions agree with TRBD2. The CDR3 covers 14 residues. Germline values: CDR1 LNHDA, CDR2 SQIVND (reference sequence). Unmatched junction bases numbered 12, after V lost 9 bases and J lost 10 bases. The CDR3 sequence is CASQARTSGLIQYF. Here the CDR3 DNA reads TGTGCCAGCCAGGCTCGGACTAGCGGTTTGATTCAGTACTTC.

This clonotype occurred a few times. This chain uses TRBV20-1 with TRBJ2-7, with 7 bases lining up with TRBD1. This CDR3 region has 14 residues. Trimming at V came to 3 bases and at J to 0 bases, leaving 5 bases not matched to a gene. Germline lookup yields CDR1 DFQATT and CDR2 SNEGSKA (reference sequence). CDR3 loop: CSARKTGFSYEQYF. The CDR3 DNA follows: TGCAGTGCTAGGAAGACAGGGTTCTCCTACGAGCAGTACTTC.

This clonotype occurred a few times. This sequence joins TRBV5-5 and TRBJ1-1; the D gene is possibly TRBD1 (5 bases). V dropped 1 base and J dropped 4 bases, with 11 bases sitting between them. The CDR3 consists of 14 residues. CDR1 and CDR2 from the germline V gene are SGHKS and YYEKEE (reference sequence). The CDR3 spells CASSLIGGGTEAFF. DNA for the CDR3: TGTGCCAGCAGCTTGATCGGGGGAGGCACTGAAGCTTTCTTT.

This clonotype appeared many times. This chain joins TRBV6-5 and TRBJ2-7; TRBD1 aligns across 7 bases. The CDR3 sequence is 16 residues long. With 5 bases clipped from V and 0 bases from J, the junction kept 10 bases outside the gene matches. CDR1 is MNHEY, CDR2 SVGAGI, per germline. The CDR3 spells CASSILGTASSYEQYF. The CDR3 coding sequence is TGTGCCAGCAGTATCCTCGGGACAGCAAGCTCCTACGAGCAGTACTTC.